This is a list of T cell receptor beta chains from one sample in a study of T-cell memory formation after mild COVID-19. In TCRdb, the 5' RACE reads were re-called with MiXCR into one record per CDR3 protein. Of around 250,000 distinct CDR3 sequences in the sample, roughly 17% were seen once. Sequenced input: PBMCs or a T cell subset sorted from them (not recorded which). The receptors originated from a young man who had mild COVID-19 (a few samples of this study predate the infection). Cell type and time point are not known. Both conserved end residues are part of each CDR3. The D gene is left open where the match is weak. A row's size may be missing; if present it is once, few, many or a size class.

d_call	clone_size	j_call	cdr3_length	v_call	cdr3_nt	cdr3_aa
-	-	TRBJ1-1	12	TRBV28	TGTGCCAGCGGGACCTTGAACACTGAAGCTTTCTTT	CASGTLNTEAFF
-	few	TRBJ1-2	13	TRBV5-6	TGTGCCAGCAGCTTCGGTATGAGGAATGGCTACACCTTC	CASSFGMRNGYTF
-	few	TRBJ2-2	15	TRBV11-2	TGTGCCAGCAGCTTGGGTAGGGAGGTCGTCGGGGAGCTGTTTTTT	CASSLGREVVGELFF
-	-	TRBJ2-3	16	TRBV12-3/TRBV12-4	TGTGCCAGCAGTCCCCCTGGCGGGGAAAGCACAGATACGCAGTATTTT	CASSPPGGESTDTQYF
-	-	TRBJ2-4	19	TRBV3-1	TGTGCCAGCAGCCAAGATCTACCCGACGCCCGGGGAGCCAAAAACATTCAGTACTTC	CASSQDLPDARGAKNIQYF
-	-	TRBJ2-3	13	TRBV5-1	TGCGCCAGCAGCCCCAGGGTTTTAGATACGCAGTATTTT	CASSPRVLDTQYF
-	few	TRBJ2-7	14	TRBV12-3/TRBV12-4	TGTGCCAGCAGTTTACTAGGGAGTTCCTACGAGCAGTACTTC	CASSLLGSSYEQYF
TRBD2	few	TRBJ2-4	14	TRBV7-9	TGTGCCAGCACCCCTGGGACTAGCGGGGATCAGCACCACTTC	CASTPGTSGDQHHF
-	-	TRBJ1-6	13	TRBV28	TGTGCCAGCATGGGGGGCCGGGATTCACCCCTCCACTTT	CASMGGRDSPLHF
-	-	TRBJ2-3	13	TRBV15	TGTGCCACCAGCAGAGGGGGGATAGATACGCAGTATTTT	CATSRGGIDTQYF
-	few	TRBJ1-1	13	TRBV7-2	TGTGCCAGCAGCTTTGGCCCCCTCTTGGAAGCTTTCTTT	CASSFGPLLEAFF
TRBD1	few	TRBJ2-7	15	TRBV20-1	TGCAGTGCTAGAGCTCTGGGGGACAGGGAATCCGAGCAGTACTTC	CSARALGDRESEQYF
TRBD1	few	TRBJ2-2	15	TRBV11-3	TGTGCCAGCAGCGCGACGCACAGGGGGCCCGGGGAGCTGTTTTTT	CASSATHRGPGELFF
-	many	TRBJ2-7	12	TRBV7-9	TGTGCCAGCAGCTTAGATTATAGGGAGCAGTACTTC	CASSLDYREQYF
TRBD1	-	TRBJ1-6	14	TRBV12-3/TRBV12-4	TGTGCCAGCAGTGAGACCGGGACAGCGAAGCCCCTCCACTTT	CASSETGTAKPLHF
-	-	TRBJ2-1	15	TRBV7-8	TGTGCCAGCAGCTCTCAGGGGTACTCCTACAATGAGCAGTTCTTC	CASSSQGYSYNEQFF
TRBD2	few	TRBJ2-5	15	TRBV4-3	TGCGCCAGCAGCCACCACCGGACTAGCCGAGAGACCCAGTACTTC	CASSHHRTSRETQYF
-	few	TRBJ1-6	12	TRBV28	TGTGCCAGCAGAGGAAGGGGATACCACCTCCACTTT	CASRGRGYHLHF
-	-	TRBJ2-7	14	TRBV3-1	TGTGCCAGCAGCCAAGGTCCGGGGACCTACGAGCAGTACTTC	CASSQGPGTYEQYF
-	-	TRBJ1-6	17	TRBV5-1	TGCGCCAGCAGCAACCGTGAGGAATTGACCTATAATTCACCCCTCCACTTT	CASSNREELTYNSPLHF
-	-	TRBJ1-1	16	TRBV7-2	TGTGCCAGCAGCTTCAAACCCTATCAGGGGCCCCATGAAGCTTTCTTT	CASSFKPYQGPHEAFF
TRBD2	few	TRBJ2-5	16	TRBV20-1	TGCAGTGCTAGAGATGGGACGCGGGGGATCCAAGAGACCCAGTACTTC	CSARDGTRGIQETQYF
TRBD2	-	TRBJ2-3	13	TRBV7-2	TGTGCCAGCAGCCGGGGGGGTTCAGATACGCAGTATTTT	CASSRGGSDTQYF
TRBD2	once	TRBJ2-1	15	TRBV11-2	TGTGCCAGCATCCCAGGGACTAGCGAGTACAATGAGCAGTTCTTC	CASIPGTSEYNEQFF
-	few	TRBJ2-2	13	TRBV6-1	TGTGCCAGCAGTGAATTGGGCACCGGGGAGCTGTTTTTT	CASSELGTGELFF
-	many	TRBJ1-2	11	TRBV20-1	TGCGGATACAGTTCTAACTATGGCTACACCTTC	CGYSSNYGYTF
TRBD2	few	TRBJ2-2	17	TRBV5-1	TGCGCCAGCAGCCCTCCCGGGACTAGCGGCCGAGCCGGGGAGCTGTTTTTT	CASSPPGTSGRAGELFF
-	few	TRBJ1-6	15	TRBV24-1	TGTGCCACCAGTGATCCTAAACAGGGAAATTCACCCCTCCACTTT	CATSDPKQGNSPLHF
-	few	TRBJ1-6	12	TRBV7-9	TGTGCCAGCAGCGAAACGACCCGGGGCCTCCACTTT	CASSETTRGLHF
-	few	TRBJ1-2	14	TRBV29-1	TGCAGCGTTGTGGGCCTAGAGGGGCACTATGGCTACACCTTC	CSVVGLEGHYGYTF
TRBD1	few	TRBJ1-2	14	TRBV5-1	TGCGCCAGCAGCTCCCCGACAGGGTACGATGGCTACACCTTC	CASSSPTGYDGYTF
-	-	TRBJ1-1	12	TRBV9	TGTGCCAGCAGCCCAGTGGTAGCTGAAGCTTTCTTT	CASSPVVAEAFF
-	few	TRBJ1-1	12	TRBV5-1	TGCGCCAGCAGCCCCGGCTTGGGGCATGCTTTCTTT	CASSPGLGHAFF
-	many	TRBJ1-6	14	TRBV5-6	TGTGCCAGCAGCTTGGGTCTTGGGGGTTCACCCCTCCACTTT	CASSLGLGGSPLHF
-	few	TRBJ2-5	16	TRBV7-9	TGTGCCAGCGCCGAGGGAGAGGGTGAACATCAAGAGACCCAGTACTTC	CASAEGEGEHQETQYF
-	-	TRBJ1-4	15	TRBV18	TGTGCCAGCTCACCAGACGGCAGCCGTAATGAAAAACTGTTTTTT	CASSPDGSRNEKLFF
-	many	TRBJ2-1	11	TRBV7-2	TGTGCCAGCAGCTTAATGAATGAGCAGTTCTTC	CASSLMNEQFF
TRBD1	few	TRBJ2-6	17	TRBV5-5	TGTGCCAGCAGCCTGTGGGGACAGGGAACTGGGGCCAACGTCCTGACTTTC	CASSLWGQGTGANVLTF
TRBD1	-	TRBJ1-2	12	TRBV20-1	TGCAGTGCTTCCTGGACAGGCTATGGCTACACCTTC	CSASWTGYGYTF
TRBD2	-	TRBJ2-2	16	TRBV5-1	TGCGCCAGCACCCAAAGAGCGGGGGGGCGAACCGGGGAGCTGTTTTTT	CASTQRAGGRTGELFF
-	-	TRBJ2-5	13	TRBV20-1	TGCAGTGCTAGAGATCCCCACGGGGAGACCCAGTACTTC	CSARDPHGETQYF
-	few	TRBJ1-5	14	TRBV20-1	TGCAGTGCTAGAGATTCGGCCTCTCTGGGGCCCCAGCATTTT	CSARDSASLGPQHF
-	few	TRBJ2-2	14	TRBV28	TGTGCCAGCAGTTTAACAGGGTATCGTGAGGAGCTGTTTTTT	CASSLTGYREELFF
-	few	TRBJ1-2	14	TRBV9	TGTGCCAGCAGCGTAGAGATGGACGGCTATGGCTACACCTTC	CASSVEMDGYGYTF
-	-	TRBJ1-2	12	TRBV5-1	TGCGCCAGCAGCGGAGGCAGGGATGGCTACACCTTC	CASSGGRDGYTF
-	few	TRBJ2-1	13	TRBV7-3	TGTGCCAGCAGCTTTGGAGTCCGCAATGAGCAGTTCTTC	CASSFGVRNEQFF
TRBD1	few	TRBJ2-3	14	TRBV12-3/TRBV12-4	TGTGCCAGCAGTCAACAGGGGGCTGTGGATACGCAGTATTTT	CASSQQGAVDTQYF
-	few	TRBJ2-6	14	TRBV25-1	TGTGCCAGCAGCTGGGGGCCTGGGGCCAACGTCCTGACTTTC	CASSWGPGANVLTF
TRBD2	-	TRBJ2-5	16	TRBV10-3	TGTGCCATCAGTTATGAACTAGCGGGGGGACAAGAGACCCAGTACTTC	CAISYELAGGQETQYF
-	-	TRBJ2-7	13	TRBV10-3	TGTGCCATCAGTGAGTCCCAGAGCTACGAGCAGTACTTC	CAISESQSYEQYF
-	-	TRBJ1-6	14	TRBV5-1	TGCGCCAGCAGCGTCGGACAAATGAATTCACCCCTCCACTTT	CASSVGQMNSPLHF
-	-	TRBJ2-1	17	TRBV7-6	TGTGCCAGCAGCCCGACGGGCGGAACGACCTCCTACAATGAGCAGTTCTTC	CASSPTGGTTSYNEQFF
TRBD1	once	TRBJ2-1	12	TRBV20-1	TGCAGTGCTCCGACAGGGGTAGGTGAGCAGTTCTTC	CSAPTGVGEQFF
TRBD1	-	TRBJ2-2	15	TRBV5-4	TGTGCCAGCAGAAACAGGGGGCGAGACACCGGGGAGCTGTTTTTT	CASRNRGRDTGELFF
-	few	TRBJ2-1	10	TRBV28	TGTGCCAGCAGTGACAATGAGCAGTTCTTC	CASSDNEQFF
TRBD1	-	TRBJ2-1	16	TRBV9	TGTGCCAGCAGCGCCAAGATACAGGGGGATCTCGGTGAGCAGTTCTTC	CASSAKIQGDLGEQFF